This T cell receptor (beta chain) was identified in a study of cytomegalovirus exposure and HLA in healthy donors. General study findings and limits: The study found most TCR sequences rare, yet found some public TCRs in many donors.

The CDR3 length is 12 residues. Looked up from germline, CDR1 is SGHDT and CDR2 is YYEEEE. The ends lost 3 bases at V and 4 bases at J; junction bases unmatched: 1. Assay: immunoSEQ multiplex PCR; the TCRdb copy retains only in-frame clones and omits some. The repertoire holds over 250,000 clones, approximately 86% seen once, with about 1% in the top ten. This clone was counted ten times or more. Its antigen is undetermined. Source material: PBMCs. This chain links TRBV5-6 with TRBJ2-7; 7 nucleotides agree with TRBD1. This sequence was found in a young woman in good health and CMV-seronegative. This CDR3 is CASSYRGYEQYF. The CDR3 DNA follows: TGTGCCAGCAGCTACAGGGGATACGAGCAGTACTTC.